This T cell receptor (beta chain) comes out of a study of blood T cell repertoires in COVID-19. Assay used: immunoSEQ multiplex PCR; TCRdb lists only in-frame clones, some missing. Here the sample spans around 300,000 clones, roughly 85% being singletons. The CDR3 is made up of 15 amino acids. In germline, CDR1 is MGHRA, CDR2 YSYEKL. V dropped 0 bases and J dropped 4 bases, with 11 bases sitting between them. The sample taken for sequencing was peripheral blood. The chain combines TRBV4-1 with TRBJ2-3; D remains unclear. The origin of this receptor is a human donor in a cohort sampled during active COVID-19. CDR3 DNA: TGCGCCAGCAGCCAAGAAGTGGTAGCCGCAGATACGCAGTATTTT. This gives the protein CASSQEVVAADTQYF.